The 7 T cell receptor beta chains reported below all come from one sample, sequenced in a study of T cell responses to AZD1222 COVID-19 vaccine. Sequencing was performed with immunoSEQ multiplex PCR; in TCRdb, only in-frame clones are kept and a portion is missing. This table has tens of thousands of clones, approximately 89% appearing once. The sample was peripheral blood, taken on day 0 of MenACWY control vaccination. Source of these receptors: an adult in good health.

CDR3 sequence reads: CASSRGQRNTEAFF. For the CDR3, the DNA is TGCGCCAGCAGCAGGGGACAGCGGAACACTGAAGCTTTCTTT. V is TRBV5-1 and J is TRBJ1-1; TRBD1 agrees at 7 bases. The CDR3 has 14 amino acids. Germline CDR1 reads SGHRS; CDR2 reads YFSETQ. Trimming at V came to 4 bases and at J to 1 base, leaving 4 bases not matched to a gene.

In nucleotides, the CDR3 is TGCAGCGGTAGTCTCGGGGAAAAACTGTTTTTT. This encodes CSGSLGEKLFF. The rearrangement joins TRBV29-1 to TRBJ1-4; D gene uncertain. Germline V gives CDR1 SQVTM, CDR2 ANQGSEA. The CDR3 is 11 amino acids. Trimming shortened V by 7 bases and J by 8 bases, and 11 bases separated the two germline ends.

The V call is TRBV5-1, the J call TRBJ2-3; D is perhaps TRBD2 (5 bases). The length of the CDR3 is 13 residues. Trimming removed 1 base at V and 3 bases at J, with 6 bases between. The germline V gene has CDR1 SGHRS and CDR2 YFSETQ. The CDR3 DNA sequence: TGCGCCAGCAGCTTGCGCGGGACAGATACGCAGTATTTT. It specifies CASSLRGTDTQYF.

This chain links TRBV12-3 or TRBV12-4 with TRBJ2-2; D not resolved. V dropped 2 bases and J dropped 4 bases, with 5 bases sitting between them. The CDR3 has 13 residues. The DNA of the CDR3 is TGTGCCAGCAGTTTAATTGGCACCGGGGAGCTGTTTTTT. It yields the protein CASSLIGTGELFF.

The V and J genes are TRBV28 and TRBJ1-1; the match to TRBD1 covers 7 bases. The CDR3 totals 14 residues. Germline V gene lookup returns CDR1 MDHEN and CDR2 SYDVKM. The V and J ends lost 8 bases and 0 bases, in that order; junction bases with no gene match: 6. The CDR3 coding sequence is TGTGCCAGCGCCACAGGGGCGTTGAACACTGAAGCTTTCTTT. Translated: CASATGALNTEAFF.

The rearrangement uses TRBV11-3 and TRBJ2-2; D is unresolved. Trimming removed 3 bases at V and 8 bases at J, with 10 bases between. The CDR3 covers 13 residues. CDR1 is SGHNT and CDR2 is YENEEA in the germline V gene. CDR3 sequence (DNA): TGTGCCAGCAGCTTCCTGGGTTCAGGGGAGCTGTTTTTT. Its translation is CASSFLGSGELFF.

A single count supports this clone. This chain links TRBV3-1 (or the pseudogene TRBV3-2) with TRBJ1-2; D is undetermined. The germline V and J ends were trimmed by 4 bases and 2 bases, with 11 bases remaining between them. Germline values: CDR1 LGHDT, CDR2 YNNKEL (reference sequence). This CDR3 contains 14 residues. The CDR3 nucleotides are TGTGCCAGCAGCCTTTCCGTGCTCAACTATGGCTACACCTTC. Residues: CASSLSVLNYGYTF.